This TCR beta chain appears in the sequencing data of a study of metastatic and nonmetastatic thyroid tumors. This clone was picked up many times. CDR3 length: 15 residues. V was clipped by 5 bases and J by 3 bases; unmatched bases: 9. Germline loops: CDR1 WSHSY, CDR2 SAAADI. As processed by the authors: Clinicopathological groups differed in CDR3, with these differences serving to build a distant-metastasis classifier for papillary thyroid cancer. TCRdb reprocessed the PCR reads using MiXCR. The authors' filters were not applied to this entry. The top ten clones hold under 30% of a sample with under 20,000 clones, less than 30% of them seen once. All patients reached thyroid surgery having received no treatment beforehand.

The sequence derives from a male donor with papillary thyroid cancer or a benign thyroid nodule (not recorded which). Some clones in this sample may be carry-over from other donors' samples. The chain couples TRBV10-2 to TRBJ2-7; 8 nucleotides line up with TRBD1. Sequences were obtained from tumor tissue. This chain's CDR3 is CASSSPGQEHYEQYF. CDR3 sequence (DNA): TGCGCCAGCAGTTCACCGGGACAGGAACACTACGAGCAGTACTTC.